Each of the 10 T cell receptor beta chains below was sequenced from the same sample in a study of shared clonotypes between healthy human individuals (dated by TCRdb to about 2020). The library was prepared using the immunoSEQ multiplex PCR assay. TCRdb re-hosts the immuneACCESS table, in-frame sequences only. Its copies lack some clones; in the studies checked, an unresolved V gene accounts for under half of them, and the cause for the rest is not known. The sample records under 85,000 clones, 50% to 70% of which are singletons. Clones ranked in the top ten supply just over 50% of the sample. Source material: memory CD8+ T cells sorted from blood. The cell subset or site label of this sample denotes: CD45RO+ cells pooled with CCR7-negative TemRA cells. These receptors were obtained from a man in his thirties or forties in good health.

This chain uses TRBV7-9 with TRBJ2-7; TRBD1 matches at 10 bases. Germline CDR1 SEHNR, CDR2 FQNEAQ (reference sequence). The trim removed 4 bases at V and 3 bases at J, leaving 3 bases unmatched. The CDR3 is made up of 14 amino acids. The CDR3 DNA is TGTGCCAGCAGCTCTGGACAGGGGGTCTACGAGCAGTACTTC. Protein: CASSSGQGVYEQYF.

The gene calls are TRBV12-5 and TRBJ1-1, with no clear D. The V end was cut by 3 bases, the J end by 0 bases, with 11 bases between. The germline CDR1 and CDR2 sequences are LGHNT and FRNRAP. The CDR3 has 15 residues. The CDR3 protein is CASGFSGGMNTEAFF. CDR3 sequence (DNA): TGTGCTAGTGGTTTTTCCGGCGGGATGAACACTGAAGCTTTCTTT.

The genes are TRBV7-9 and TRBJ1-1; D is unresolved. CDR3 length: 13 residues. In germline, CDR1 is SEHNR, CDR2 FQNEAQ (reference sequence). V dropped 4 bases and J dropped 4 bases, with 10 bases sitting between them. The CDR3 region has the DNA TGTGCCAGCAGCTACGAAGGAGCCACTGAAGCTTTCTTT. Residues: CASSYEGATEAFF.

This clone is labeled large. The V gene is TRBV14, the J gene TRBJ1-2, with a possible D match to TRBD1 (6 bases). CDR3 length equals 14 residues. The germline V gene encodes CDR1 SGHDN and CDR2 FVKESK. The V end lost 4 bases, the J end lost 0 bases, and 9 bases lay between the germline ends. CDR3 sequence: CASSRDTTNYGYTF. DNA of the CDR3: TGTGCCAGCAGCCGGGACACCACTAACTATGGCTACACCTTC.

The chain recombines TRBV28 with TRBJ2-5; the D is unclear. Germline loops: CDR1 MDHEN, CDR2 SYDVKM. Trimming left V 2 bases short and J 6 bases short, with 22 bases between. The CDR3 length is 17 residues. CDR3 in amino acids: CASSLGLEFVGFKTQYF. For the CDR3, the DNA is TGTGCCAGCAGTTTAGGTCTCGAGTTCGTGGGGTTCAAGACCCAGTACTTC.

This clone appeared a single time. The gene calls are TRBV11-3 and TRBJ2-1, with 7 bases aligning to TRBD2. CDR3 size: 13 residues. With V trimmed by 5 bases and J by 7 bases, 5 bases remained unmatched. The germline V gene has CDR1 SGHNT and CDR2 YENEEA. The CDR3 loop is CASSRGSFNEQFF. For the CDR3, the DNA is TGTGCCAGCAGCCGCGGGAGTTTTAATGAGCAGTTCTTC.

This clone was detected many times. The identical CDR3 is also encoded by other nucleotide sequences in the sample. The chain employs TRBV6-1 and TRBJ2-7; D is ambiguous. The CDR3 covers 11 residues. Germline-derived CDR1 and CDR2 are MNHNS and SASEGT. V lost 8 bases and J lost 3, with 8 bases in between. The CDR3 DNA reads TGTGCCAGCGTGCTCTTCTACGAGCAGTACTTC. This sequence encodes CASVLFYEQYF.

The chain recombines TRBV9 with TRBJ2-1; no definite D call. Trimming cost V 2 bases and J 8 bases, with 17 bases left between them. Germline V gene sequence: CDR1 SGDLS, CDR2 YYNGEE. CDR3 length: 15 residues. The CDR3 nucleotides are TGTGCCAGCAGCGTCGGATATGTTAACTTTGATGAGCAGTTCTTC. Amino acids: CASSVGYVNFDEQFF.

This clone turned up a few times. This chain connects TRBV6-6 to TRBJ1-2; D gene uncertain. Trimming cost V 7 bases and J 3 bases, with 9 bases left between them. Germline-derived CDR1 and CDR2 are MNHNY and SVGAGI (reference sequence). This CDR3 has 12 residues. CDR3 in amino acids: CASTGIDYGYTF. The CDR3 bases are TGTGCCAGCACGGGCATCGACTATGGCTACACCTTC.

The gene calls are TRBV5-7 and TRBJ2-7, with D perhaps matching TRBD1 or TRBD2 (6 bases each). TRBV5-7 is given ORF status, its function remaining uncertain. The V end was cut by 0 bases, the J end by 6 bases, with 22 bases between. CDR3 length: 17 residues. As DNA, the CDR3 is TGTGCCAGCAGCTTGGTTGTGCAGGGGACTTGGGAATTCGAGCAGTACTTC. Its protein product is CASSLVVQGTWEFEQYF.